The clone carrying this T cell receptor (beta chain) was seen ten or more times. Its target is unknown. This entry belongs to a study of T-cell reconstitution after alpha-beta-depleted transplantation in children. The CDR3 contains 12 residues. The V and J ends lost 8 bases and 9 bases, in that order; junction bases with no gene match: 4. Germline assignment: CDR1 LNHNV and CDR2 YYDKDF (reference sequence). It was with unique molecular identifiers that the TCRbeta library was prepared. A single record per CDR3 protein comes from TCRdb applying MiXCR to the PCR reads. The sample includes just under 350,000 distinct CDR3 sequences, around 15% seen only once; the top ten take about 41%. Notes on the study in general: The high TCRbeta diversity at day 60 in some patients came from surviving recipient T cells and thymic progenitors. Newly made T cells mostly supplied T-cell counts and diversity one year after transplant. At around two months after transplant, the alpha-beta T cells were reportedly derived from several hundred expanded clones that came from non-depleted graft cells.

The sequence derives from a male patient between 2 and 15 years old who had a stem cell transplant for acute lymphoblastic leukemia, so the T cells may come from the graft donor. The genes are TRBV15 and TRBJ1-6; TRBD1 matches 7 bases. The sequencing used PBMCs, mostly from graft donor cells, collected 360 days after TCRalphabeta/CD19-depleted stem cell transplant. The CDR3 nucleotides are TGTGCCACCGGACAGGCGATTTCACCCCTCCACTTT. It translates to CATGQAISPLHF. The entire variable domain, with the rest obtained from reference TRBV15 and TRBJ1-6, is as follows: DAMVIQNPRYQVTQFGKPVTLSCSQTLNHNVMYWYQQKSSQAPKLLFHYYDKDFNNEADTPDNFQSRRPNTSFCFLDIRSPGLGDTAMYLCATGQAISPLHFGNGTRLTVT.